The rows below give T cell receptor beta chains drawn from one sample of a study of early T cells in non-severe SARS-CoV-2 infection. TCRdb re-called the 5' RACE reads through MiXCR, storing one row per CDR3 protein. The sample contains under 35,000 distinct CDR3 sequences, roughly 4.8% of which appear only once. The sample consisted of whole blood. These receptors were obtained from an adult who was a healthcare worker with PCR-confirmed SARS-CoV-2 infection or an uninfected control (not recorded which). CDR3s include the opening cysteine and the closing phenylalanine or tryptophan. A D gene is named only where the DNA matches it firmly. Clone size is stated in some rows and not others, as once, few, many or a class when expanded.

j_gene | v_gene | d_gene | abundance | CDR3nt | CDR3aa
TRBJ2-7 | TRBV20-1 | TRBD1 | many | TGCAGTGTGGGACAGGGGATATACGAGCAGTACTTC | CSVGQGIYEQYF
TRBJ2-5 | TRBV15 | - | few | TGTGCCACCAGCAGAGATAAGGGGCCGCAAGAGACCCAGTACTTC | CATSRDKGPQETQYF
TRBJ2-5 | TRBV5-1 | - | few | TGCGCCAGTCACAGGGACCAAGAGACCCAGTACTTC | CASHRDQETQYF
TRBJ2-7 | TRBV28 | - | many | TGTGCCAGCATCAAAACAGGGAGCCGCGAGCAGTACTTC | CASIKTGSREQYF
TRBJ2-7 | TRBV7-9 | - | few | TGTGCCAGCAGCACCCGGACGGCTACCTACGAGCAGTACTTC | CASSTRTATYEQYF
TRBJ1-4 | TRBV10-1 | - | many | TGCGCCAGCAGTGAATCAACTAATGAAAAACTGTTTTTT | CASSESTNEKLFF
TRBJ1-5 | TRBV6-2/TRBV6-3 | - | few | TGTGCCAGCAGTTACGGTGGGGGAAATCAGCCCCAGCATTTT | CASSYGGGNQPQHF
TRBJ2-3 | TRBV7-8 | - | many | TGTGCCAGCAGCTCCGTGGATACGCAGTATTTT | CASSSVDTQYF
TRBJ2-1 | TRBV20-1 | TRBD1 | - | TGCAGTGCTCCCGGACAGGGATACAATGAGCAGTTCTTC | CSAPGQGYNEQFF
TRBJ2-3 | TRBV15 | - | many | TGTGCCACCAGCAGTCAAGACAGATCAAGTCCAGATACGCAGTATTTT | CATSSQDRSSPDTQYF